Included here is one TCR beta chain sequence, with context. The antigen it recognizes is unknown. Base qualities are not recorded, but no much larger clone differs from it by a single base. These data originate in a study of shared clonotypes between healthy human individuals (dated by TCRdb to the early 2020s). Turning to the overall study: The cohort comprised a couple of women and a few men aged 18 to 49 years. For each donor, CD4 naive and CD4 memory were each given three plates, CD8 naive was given two plates, and CD8 memory was given one plate. To increase sequencing depth and limit assay-specific biases, TCR repertoire library preparation and sequencing were carried out by different laboratories using diverse techniques. Blood TCR repertoires of five healthy adults were deeply sequenced to estimate repertoire size and the extent of clonotype sharing between individuals. Per donor, leukapheresis produced somewhere between about 0.8 and 9 billion PBMCs. The research as a whole found: Naive subsets generally had larger estimated clonotype richness than memory subsets. Sampling was limited to blood, and TCR repertoires in tissue likely differ from TCR repertoires in blood. The small number of donors limited the genetic and exposure-history diversity represented. Clonotypes shared by all four sorted-subset donors showed higher generation probabilities than non-shared clonotypes. About 4.5% of naive CD4, 3.5% of naive CD8, roughly 2.4% of memory CD4, and 0.35% to 0.4% of memory CD8 clonotypes were shared across a few donors. Rarefaction of sorted-subset datasets indicated incomplete sequencing despite the large sequencing depth. Pairwise subsampling led to the expectation that sequencing depth would affect the degree of clonotype sharing among donors.

Using the deep immunoSEQ assay, multiplex PCR amplified TCR CDR3 regions from genomic DNA. Extracted genomic DNA from each cell subset was spread evenly across all wells of several immunoSEQ 96-well plates, with each plate serving as a replicate. For sorted subsets, 200 to 250 ng of genomic DNA, equivalent to roughly 33,000 T cell genomes, went into each replicate PCR. Purified libraries were measured with a Qubit 3.0 fluorometer, size-checked on a Bioanalyzer 2100, and measured again with the KAPA Library Quantification kit. Every immunoSEQ 96-well plate was sequenced on a separate single-read 150-cycle Illumina NextSeq 550 flow cell. Turning to the authors' computational methods: Because the immunoSEQ output held only junctional sequences and lacked quality scores, the filtering could not match the filtering applied to full-length reads. To assign V/J genes and CDR3, sequences were annotated using PyIR, a Python wrapper for IgBLAST v1.9, with IMGT germline references. Any read was removed if the V/J assignment was weak (E-value above 1e-6), the CDR3 was missing, or the read contained stop codons, out-of-frame junctions, or ambiguous translated residues. A V3J clonotype was defined by an identical inferred V gene, J gene, and CDR3 amino acid sequence. Percentage overlap between repertoires was calculated by dividing the number of shared unique clonotypes by the size of the smaller repertoire. Richness of each repertoire was evaluated using RTK rarefaction, the Chao1 estimator, and Recon v2.1 estimates of unobserved clonotypes. Generation probabilities for all TCRbeta clonotypes obtained by the gDNA method from a handful of donors were computed using OLGA. TCRdb mirrors the immuneACCESS table, restricted to in-frame sequences. Some clones are absent from its copies; in checked studies, under half trace to an unresolved V gene, and the reason for the others is unknown. That table is the source of V, J and clone size, and D and trimming were worked out from the DNA. This sample comprises approximately 640,000 clones, around 72% of them detected only once. The ten biggest clones cover around 2% of the sample.

The CDR1 and CDR2 encoded by the germline V gene are MRHNA and SNTAGT. The CDR3 starts with the cysteine, ends with the phenylalanine, and has 15 residues. Just CDR3 DNA is preserved here, 45 bases in frame from base 1. V is shortened by 0 bases, J by 5 bases, and the region joining them spans 13 bases. The donors were healthy, HIV-negative adults who had no recently reported acute infections or vaccinations. All donors were Caucasian adults living in Nashville, Tennessee, USA. CD4+ T cells were enriched by magnetic negative selection; naive cells were then positively selected on CD45RA, and the negative fraction formed the memory subset. Blood was collected by leukapheresis, and PBMCs were isolated by Ficoll-Histopaque density gradient centrifugation and then cryopreserved in liquid nitrogen vapor phase. Analytical flow cytometry was used to check the purity and quantity of every magnetically sorted T cell population. Genomic DNA was isolated from every sorted fraction and measured by UV absorbance on a Nanodrop 2000c.

The source of this sequence is a woman aged 25 to 39 in good health. Recombination joined TRBV6-4 with TRBJ1-1; TRBD1 is possibly the D segment (5 matching bases). The sequenced sample consisted of memory CD4+ T cells sorted from blood. The cell subset or site label on this specimen signifies: CD45RA-negative fraction. The CDR3 corresponds to CASSDSYGEGTEAFF. The DNA is as follows: TGTGCCAGCAGTGACTCCTACGGGGAGGGGACTGAAGCTTTCTTT.